The clone carrying this T cell receptor (beta chain) has a handful of counts. Its specificity is not known. Specified time point: newly diagnosed GD, antithyroid drugs for less than 3 months. TCR sequences were obtained from RNA taken from PBMCs. This sample is part of a study of regulatory T cells in long-lasting Graves disease. General observations from the study: A limited number of samples was an acknowledged limitation.

Construction of TCR beta libraries relied on iRepertoire HTBI primers and on Arm-PCR targeting CDR3 regions. TCRdb recomputed calls from the multiplex PCR reads with MiXCR, one row per CDR3 protein. Of some 560,000 distinct CDR3 sequences in the sample, 15% to 20% were seen once. The same specimen was also included in a second study, on T cells in Graves' hyperthyroidism and ophthalmopathy. From that second work: Most thyroid clonotypes expanded above 0.001 appeared in blood too.

The sequences come from peripheral blood mononuclear cells (PBMCs), collected at new diagnosis, from a patient treated with antithyroid drugs. The receptor was isolated from a woman aged 35-60 years with Graves disease.

CDR3: CASSLVDLEGHEQYF. For the CDR3, the DNA is TGTGCCAGCAGCTTAGTAGACCTTGAGGGGCACGAGCAGTACTTC. The chain employs TRBV7-9 and TRBJ2-7; D possibly uses TRBD1 or TRBD2 (5 bases each). The CDR3 runs to 15 residues. Germline values: CDR1 SEHNR, CDR2 FQNEAQ (reference sequence). V was shortened by 1 base and J by 5 bases, with 15 bases between the two germline ends.